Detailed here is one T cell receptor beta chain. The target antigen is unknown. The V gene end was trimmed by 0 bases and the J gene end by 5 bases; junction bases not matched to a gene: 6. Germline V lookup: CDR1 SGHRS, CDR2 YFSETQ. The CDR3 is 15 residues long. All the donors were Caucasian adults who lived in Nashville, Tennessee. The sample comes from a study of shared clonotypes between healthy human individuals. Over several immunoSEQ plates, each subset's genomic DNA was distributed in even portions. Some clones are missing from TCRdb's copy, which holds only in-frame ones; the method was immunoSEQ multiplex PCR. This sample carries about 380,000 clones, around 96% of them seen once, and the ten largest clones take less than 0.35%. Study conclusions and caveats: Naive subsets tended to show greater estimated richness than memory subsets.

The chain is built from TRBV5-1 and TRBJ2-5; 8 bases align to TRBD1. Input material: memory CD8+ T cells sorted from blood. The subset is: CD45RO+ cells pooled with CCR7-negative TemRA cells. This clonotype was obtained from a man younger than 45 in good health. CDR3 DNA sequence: TGCGCCAGCAGCTTGGTAGCAGGGGGCGGGGAGACCCAGTACTTC. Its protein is CASSLVAGGGETQYF.